The 9 T cell receptor beta chains in this list originate from one sample, sequenced in a study of Graves' ophthalmopathy and Graves' hyperthyroidism. TCR beta CDR3 amplification used RNA transcripts. A first-round RT-PCR used HTBI primers, followed by a second-round multiplex PCR. TCRdb re-analysed the multiplex PCR reads in MiXCR, keeping a single row per CDR3 protein. The sample carries about 740,000 distinct CDR3 sequences, 40% recorded once. The sequenced material came from peripheral blood. All receptors derive from an adult man with Graves' ophthalmopathy.

This clonotype was seen a few times. V gene TRBV20-1 combines with J gene TRBJ1-5; 7 bases match TRBD1. The CDR3 loop spans 17 amino acids. Trimming removed 2 bases from V and 5 bases from J; junction bases left unmatched: 15. The germline gives CDR1 DFQATT, CDR2 SNEGSKA (reference sequence). CDR3 bases: TGCAGTGCTAGACGGGCGGTCTCGGCAGGGGGAGATCAGCCCCAGCATTTT. Translated: CSARRAVSAGGDQPQHF.

This clonotype came up a few times. The chain links TRBV14 to TRBJ1-3; the match to TRBD1 covers 7 bases. The trim removed 2 bases at V and 4 bases at J, leaving 5 bases unmatched. This CDR3 comprises 15 residues. From germline, CDR1 is SGHDN and CDR2 FVKESK. CDR3 region: CASSQTRGSGNTIYF. CDR3 DNA sequence: TGTGCCAGCAGCCAAACCAGGGGGTCCGGAAACACCATATATTTT.

This clonotype came up a few times. The chain has TRBV4-2 and TRBJ2-5, with 9 bases that match TRBD2. The V gene's germline CDR1 is LGHNA and CDR2 YNFKEQ. This CDR3 spans 17 amino acids. Losses at the gene ends were 0 bases for V and 5 bases for J; bases not matched to a gene: 10. CDR3 protein: CASSQDPGASGEETQYF. Written as DNA, the CDR3 is TGTGCCAGCAGCCAAGATCCCGGGGCTAGCGGGGAGGAGACCCAGTACTTC.

Comments on this clonotype: A much larger clonotype is one base distant, so this may be a read error. This chain links TRBV15 with TRBJ1-4, with D possibly being TRBD1 (6 bases). The CDR3 sequence is 16 residues long. Trimming pared 1 base from V and 10 bases from J, leaving 19 bases between. Germline values: CDR1 LNHNV, CDR2 YYDKDF (reference sequence). CDR3 sequence (DNA): TGTGCCACCAGCAGAGCGGGGGGGCCAGGTGTTGGAAAACTGTTTTTT. This codes for CATSRAGGPGVGKLFF.

The chain is built from TRBV9 and TRBJ2-2; maybe TRBD2 (7 bases). The CDR3 runs to 16 residues. Trimming took 7 bases from V and 4 from J, leaving 20 bases between them. Per the germline V gene, CDR1 is SGDLS and CDR2 is YYNGEE. For the CDR3, the DNA is TGTGCCAGCTCTCCCCCCGGGGGGCGCGGCACCGGGGAGCTGTTTTTT. This sequence encodes CASSPPGGRGTGELFF.

V gene TRBV14 combines with J gene TRBJ2-5, with D possibly being TRBD1 (5 bases). Germline CDR1 SGHDN, CDR2 FVKESK. This CDR3 has 14 residues. V lost 6 bases and J lost 5, with 16 bases in between. DNA of the CDR3: TGTGCCAGCAGTTACCAGGGCCGGCTGGAGACCCAGTACTTC. This gives the protein CASSYQGRLETQYF.

This clonotype was counted a few times. The J gene is TRBJ2-7, the V gene TRBV7-2, with D possibly TRBD1 on 5 matching bases. Trimming removed 8 bases from V and 1 base from J, with 12 bases in between. Germline CDR1 SGHTA, CDR2 FQGNSA. The CDR3 totals 13 residues. The CDR3 coding sequence is TGTGCCAGCGGGGCAGGACAATCCTACGAGCAGTACTTC. As protein: CASGAGQSYEQYF.

The sample holds a few counts of this clonotype. The chain links TRBV20-1 to TRBJ2-2, with 9 nucleotides matching TRBD1. Trimming removed 0 bases from V and 1 base from J; junction bases left unmatched: 3. Germline CDR1 is DFQATT and CDR2 is SNEGSKA (reference sequence). This CDR3 is built from 16 residues. The CDR3 DNA reads as TGCAGTGCTAGAGATGCGGGACAGGGGAACACCGGGGAGCTGTTTTTT. This codes for CSARDAGQGNTGELFF.

This clonotype was detected ten times or more. As DNA, the CDR3 is TGCGCCAGCAGCTTGAACGCAAGTTATCGGGCTTCGAACACTGAAGCTTTCTTT. Protein sequence: CASSLNASYRASNTEAFF. The rearrangement links TRBV5-1 to TRBJ1-1; unclear D gene. Germline V gene lookup returns CDR1 SGHRS and CDR2 YFSETQ. The V and J ends lost 1 base and 1 base respectively, with 20 bases between them. This CDR3 has 18 residues.